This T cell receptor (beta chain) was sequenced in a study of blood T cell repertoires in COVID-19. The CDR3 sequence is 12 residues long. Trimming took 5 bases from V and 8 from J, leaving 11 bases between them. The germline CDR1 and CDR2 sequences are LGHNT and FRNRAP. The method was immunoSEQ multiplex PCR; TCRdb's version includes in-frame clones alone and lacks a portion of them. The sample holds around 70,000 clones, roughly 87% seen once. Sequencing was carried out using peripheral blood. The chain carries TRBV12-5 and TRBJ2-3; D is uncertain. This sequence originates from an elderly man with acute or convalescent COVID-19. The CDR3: CASGPTLGTQYF. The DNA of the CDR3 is TGTGCTAGTGGTCCTACTCTAGGTACGCAGTATTTT.